The 7 T cell receptor beta chains below come from one sample, sequenced in a study of blood T cell repertoires in COVID-19. Clones were sequenced by immunoSEQ multiplex PCR, and TCRdb holds only the in-frame ones, with some missing. This sample has approximately 100,000 clones; about 89% occur once, and the top ten carry 0.85% to 1%. Sample: peripheral blood. The receptors stem from a man aged 60 to 69 with acute or convalescent COVID-19.

This chain links TRBV19 with TRBJ1-4; TRBD1 matches at 9 bases. V lost 3 bases and J lost 5; bases outside the gene matches: 7. Germline-derived CDR1 and CDR2 are LNHDA and SQIVND (reference sequence). The CDR3 totals 16 residues. The CDR3 sequence: CASSMAGQGSNEKLFF. For the CDR3, the DNA is TGTGCCAGTAGTATGGCGGGACAGGGTTCGAATGAAAAACTGTTTTTT.

The J gene is TRBJ1-2, the V gene TRBV23-1, with D perhaps matching TRBD1 (5 bases). TRBV23-1 is placed among ORFs of uncertain function. V was pared by 3 bases and J by 7 bases, with 18 bases between. This CDR3 has 15 residues. CDR3 loop: CASSHVRPVGGGYTF. Written as DNA, the CDR3 is TGCGCCAGCAGTCATGTTCGTCCGGTCGGGGGTGGCTACACCTTC.

The J gene is TRBJ1-1, the V gene TRBV6-5, with 8 bases lining up with TRBD1. V lost 0 bases, J lost 5 bases, and 2 bases stayed unmatched. This CDR3 is built from 14 residues. Looked up from germline, CDR1 is MNHEY and CDR2 is SVGAGI. The CDR3 region has the DNA TGTGCCAGCAGTTACTCGAACAGGGGGACTGAAGCTTTCTTT. Amino acid sequence: CASSYSNRGTEAFF.

This rearrangement joins TRBV3-1 (or the pseudogene TRBV3-2) to TRBJ1-6, with TRBD1 matching 7 bases. The CDR3 runs 15 residues. The junction had 5 bases not matched to a gene; V was cut back by 4 bases and J by 5 bases. The germline V gene has CDR1 LGHDT and CDR2 YNNKEL (reference sequence). The CDR3 loop is CASSRIGTDNSPLHF. The CDR3 DNA reads as TGTGCCAGCAGCCGGATCGGGACAGATAATTCACCCCTCCACTTT.

This chain links TRBV21-1 with TRBJ1-1. TRBV21-1 is a pseudogene segment. This CDR3 has 18 residues. In nucleotides, the CDR3 is TGTGCCAGCAGCAAAGGGGTTGAGCGGGGGGTAAGGAACACTGAAGCTTTCTTT. Amino acids: CASSKGVERGVRNTEAFF.

The chain employs TRBV5-1 and TRBJ1-6; D ambiguous. Per germline, CDR1 SGHRS and CDR2 YFSETQ. Trimming pared 4 bases from V and 8 bases from J, leaving 13 bases between. CDR3 length equals 14 residues. The CDR3 nucleotides read TGCGCCAGCAGCCTCTCCCCCCAGGATTCACCCCTCCACTTT. It translates to CASSLSPQDSPLHF.

The V and J genes are TRBV5-4 and TRBJ2-5, with 12 nucleotides matching TRBD2. V gave up 0 bases and J gave up 5 bases; unmatched junction bases: 11. The CDR3 contains 18 residues. Germline CDR1 and CDR2: SGHNT and YYREEE (reference sequence). The CDR3 sequence: CASSLGASGREVAETQYF. CDR3 bases: TGTGCCAGCAGCTTGGGGGCTAGCGGGAGGGAAGTTGCGGAGACCCAGTACTTC.